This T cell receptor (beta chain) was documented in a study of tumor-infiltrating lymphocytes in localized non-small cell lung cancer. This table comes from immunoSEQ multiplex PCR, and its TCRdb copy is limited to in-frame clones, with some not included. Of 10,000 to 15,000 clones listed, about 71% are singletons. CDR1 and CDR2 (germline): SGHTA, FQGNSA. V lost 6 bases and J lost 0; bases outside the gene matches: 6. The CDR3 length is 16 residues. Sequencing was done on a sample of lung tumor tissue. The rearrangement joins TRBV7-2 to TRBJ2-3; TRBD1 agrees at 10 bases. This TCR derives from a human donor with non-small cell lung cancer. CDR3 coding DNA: TGTGCCAGCAGTTGGAGGACAGGGGGGAGCACAGATACGCAGTATTTT. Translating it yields CASSWRTGGSTDTQYF.